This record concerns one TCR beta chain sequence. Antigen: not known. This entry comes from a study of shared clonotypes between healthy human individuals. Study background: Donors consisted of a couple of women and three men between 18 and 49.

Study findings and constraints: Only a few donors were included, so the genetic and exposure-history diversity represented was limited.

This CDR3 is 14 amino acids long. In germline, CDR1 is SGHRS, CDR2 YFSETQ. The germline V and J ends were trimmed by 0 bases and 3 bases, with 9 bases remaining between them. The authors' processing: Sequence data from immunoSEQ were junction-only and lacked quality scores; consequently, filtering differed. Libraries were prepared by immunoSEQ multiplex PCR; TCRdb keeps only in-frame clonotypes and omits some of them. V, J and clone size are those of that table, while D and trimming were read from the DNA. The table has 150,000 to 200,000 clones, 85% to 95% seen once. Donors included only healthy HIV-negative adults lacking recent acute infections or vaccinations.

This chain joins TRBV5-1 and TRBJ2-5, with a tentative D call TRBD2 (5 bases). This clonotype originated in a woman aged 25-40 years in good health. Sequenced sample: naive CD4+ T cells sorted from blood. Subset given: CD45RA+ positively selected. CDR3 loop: CASSLGGSKETQYF. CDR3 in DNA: TGCGCCAGCAGCTTGGGCGGGTCCAAAGAGACCCAGTACTTC.